This entry lists 30 T cell receptor beta chains sequenced from one sample in a study of regulatory T cells in long-lasting Graves disease. Construction of TCR beta libraries relied on iRepertoire HTBI primers and on Arm-PCR targeting CDR3 regions. TCRdb processed the multiplex PCR reads anew with MiXCR; each CDR3 protein has one entry. The table shows about 440,000 distinct CDR3 sequences, with about 15% occurring only once. Stated time point: newly diagnosed GD, antithyroid drugs for less than 3 months. PBMC-derived RNA was used for the TCR library. In addition, the sample was reused for a study of T cells in Graves' hyperthyroidism and ophthalmopathy.

Sequenced here: peripheral blood mononuclear cells (PBMCs), sampled at new diagnosis, from a patient treated with antithyroid drugs. The receptors were gathered from a woman under 40 with Graves disease.

This sequence joins TRBV12-5 and TRBJ2-1; 7 bases line up with TRBD2. Losses at the gene ends were 8 bases for V and 4 bases for J; bases not matched to a gene: 5. The CDR3 length is 13 residues. Per germline, CDR1 LGHNT and CDR2 FRNRAP. CDR3 region: CASSKRGYNEQFF. Here the CDR3 DNA reads TGTGCTAGTAGTAAGCGGGGATACAATGAGCAGTTCTTC. The whole variable domain, remainder taken from reference TRBV12-5 and TRBJ2-1, is DARVTQTPRHKVTEMGQEVTMRCQPILGHNTVFWYRQTMMQGLELLAYFRNRAPLDDSGMPKDRFSAEMPDATLATLKIQPSEPRDSAVYFCASSKRGYNEQFFGPGTRLTVL.

The sample holds many counts of this clonotype. The chain couples TRBV5-5 to TRBJ2-1, with D possibly TRBD2 on 7 matching bases. The CDR3 sequence is 15 residues long. CDR1 SGHKS and CDR2 YYEKEE come from the germline V gene (reference sequence). Trimming left V 0 bases short and J 8 bases short, with 15 bases between. Here the CDR3 DNA reads TGTGCCAGCAGCTTGGCCTTAAGGGGGGGAGATGAGCAGTTCTTC. Translation: CASSLALRGGDEQFF.

This clonotype was recorded at least ten times. The gene calls are TRBV27 and TRBJ2-7; 10 bases match TRBD1. Germline V gives CDR1 MNHEY, CDR2 SMNVEV (reference sequence). The CDR3 length is 14 residues. V lost 2 bases and J lost 7; bases outside the gene matches: 5. The CDR3 DNA follows: TGTGCCAGCAGTTTAGGACAGGGGGTTTCGGAGCAGTACTTC. This codes for CASSLGQGVSEQYF.

The CDR3 DNA is TGCGCCGGCACCGAAGGGGACTTCTATGGCTACACCTTC. Translation: CAGTEGDFYGYTF. The rearrangement joins TRBV5-1 to TRBJ1-2; a weak D match, TRBD1 (5 bases). The germline V gene encodes CDR1 SGHRS and CDR2 YFSETQ. The CDR3 sequence is 13 residues long. Trimming cost V 10 bases and J 4 bases, with 17 bases left between them.

V is TRBV12-3 or TRBV12-4 and J is TRBJ2-1; TRBD2 matches at 13 bases. Trimming took 6 bases from V and 14 from J; bases not matched to a gene: 10. The CDR3 is made up of 14 amino acids. The CDR3 protein is CASSRTSGSGTEFF. In DNA form, the CDR3 reads TGTGCCAGCAGCCGGACTAGCGGGAGTGGTACTGAGTTCTTC.

This clonotype has ten or more counts. This sequence joins TRBV28 and TRBJ1-1; tentative D call: TRBD1 (5 bases). V lost 7 bases, J lost 6 bases, and 12 bases lay in between. CDR1 MDHEN and CDR2 SYDVKM come from the germline V gene. This CDR3 is 12 amino acids long. The CDR3 region has the DNA TGTGCCAGCAAGACAGAAGGGGCTGAAGCTTTCTTT. Protein sequence: CASKTEGAEAFF.

The chain carries TRBV20-1 and TRBJ2-7; D might be TRBD1 (5 bases). Trimming removed 5 bases at V and 0 bases at J, with 11 bases between. Looked up from germline, CDR1 is DFQATT and CDR2 is SNEGSKA (reference sequence). CDR3 length equals 13 residues. The CDR3 sequence is CSAYGQTSYEQYF. The CDR3 DNA is TGCAGTGCTTACGGACAAACCTCCTACGAGCAGTACTTC.

This clonotype was found a few times. The CDR3 protein is CASTTGGDEQFF. The CDR3 DNA reads as TGTGCCAGCACCACAGGAGGGGATGAGCAGTTCTTC. This chain uses TRBV6-2 or TRBV6-3 with TRBJ2-1; a weak D match, TRBD2 (6 bases). V dropped 7 bases and J dropped 8 bases, with 12 bases sitting between them. CDR1 is MNHEY, CDR2 SVGEGT, per germline. This CDR3 is 12 amino acids long.

A word on this clonotype: A much larger clone lies a single base off, so this may be a read error. V usage is TRBV2 and J usage is TRBJ2-7; D possibly matches TRBD1 or TRBD2 (5 bases each). Germline values: CDR1 SNHLY, CDR2 FYNNEI. The CDR3 has 19 residues. The CDR3 DNA follows: TGTGCCAGCAGCGAAGGACTGAAAAGGACAAGGACGGGAATTCGCGAGCGGTACTTC. It specifies CASSEGLKRTRTGIRERYF.

This chain uses TRBV28 with TRBJ2-7; TRBD1 or TRBD2 may be the D gene (5 bases each). The CDR3 runs to 16 residues. Germline lookup yields CDR1 MDHEN and CDR2 SYDVKM. The V gene lost 4 bases and the J gene lost 5 bases, with 21 bases spanning the gap. CDR3 coding DNA: TGTGCCAGCAGTTCCCGGGGCCAAACCTCTAAGGACGAGCAGTACTTC. As protein: CASSSRGQTSKDEQYF. Combining the CDR3 with reference TRBV28 and TRBJ2-7 gives the whole variable domain DVKVTQSSRYLVKRTGEKVFLECVQDMDHENMFWYRQDPGLGLRLIYFSYDVKMKEKGDIPEGYSVSREKKERFSLILESASTNQTSMYLCASSSRGQTSKDEQYFGPGTRLTVT.

Concerning this clonotype: A read error is possible here, since a much larger clone lies one base away. As the CDR3 is not closed by the conserved phenylalanine or tryptophan, this likely results from a read error. V is TRBV28 and J is TRBJ1-5; D is unresolved. CDR1 MDHEN and CDR2 SYDVKM come from the germline V gene. The ends were cut back, 6 bases at V and 6 bases at J, with 9 bases in the middle. The CDR3 is 12 residues long. CDR3 DNA sequence: TGTGCCAGCAGAGCCGTAGGTCAGCCCCAGCATTCT. This sequence encodes CASRAVGQPQHS.

This clonotype was observed many times. The gene calls are TRBV10-3 and TRBJ2-7, with no clear D. Germline V gene lookup returns CDR1 ENHRY and CDR2 SYGVKD. The length of the CDR3 is 13 residues. Trimming left V 6 bases short and J 5 bases short, with 14 bases between. CDR3 in DNA: TGTGCCATCAGACACCCGTCGCGAAACGAGCAGTACTTC. Its translation is CAIRHPSRNEQYF.

This clonotype was counted ten times or more. V gene TRBV7-9 combines with J gene TRBJ2-3; the D gene is possibly TRBD2 (6 bases). Germline CDR1 reads SEHNR; CDR2 reads FQNEAQ (reference sequence). V was cut by 4 bases and J by 3 bases, with 14 bases left in between. The CDR3 is 15 amino acids. CDR3 coding DNA: TGTGCCAGCAGCTCCCCAGCGGGTTTAACAGATACGCAGTATTTT. Translation gives CASSSPAGLTDTQYF.

This clonotype was picked up a small number of times. V is TRBV19 and J is TRBJ2-1, with D possibly matching TRBD2 (6 bases). Trimming pared 1 base from V and 4 bases from J, leaving 14 bases between. The CDR3 sequence is 16 residues long. The germline V gene has CDR1 LNHDA and CDR2 SQIVND (reference sequence). The CDR3 nucleotides are TGTGCCAGTAGTATAGGGGCGGGAATGGGGTACAATGAGCAGTTCTTC. This translates into CASSIGAGMGYNEQFF.

For this clonotype: Possible read error: a much larger clone is one base away. The gene calls are TRBV25-1 and TRBJ1-5; D unclear. This CDR3 spans 12 amino acids. The germline V gene encodes CDR1 MGHDK and CDR2 SYGVNS. The V gene lost 4 bases and the J gene lost 3 bases, with 4 bases spanning the gap. Here the CDR3 reads CASSADNQPQHF. Here the CDR3 DNA reads TGTGCCAGCAGTGCAGACAATCAGCCCCAGCATTTT.

The J gene is TRBJ2-6, the V gene TRBV6-1, with D perhaps matching TRBD2 (5 bases). With 6 bases removed from V and 1 base from J, the gap between germline ends came to 19 bases. The germline V gene has CDR1 MNHNS and CDR2 SASEGT. The CDR3 sequence is 18 residues long. Here the CDR3 reads CASSRIGTPGSGANVLTF. The CDR3 nucleotides are TGTGCCAGCAGCCGAATAGGCACCCCGGGGTCTGGGGCCAACGTCCTGACTTTC.

This clonotype was seen repeatedly, ten times or more. The chain joins TRBV12-3 or TRBV12-4 to TRBJ1-5; D call uncertain. Trimming stripped 5 bases from V and 7 bases from J, with 15 bases between. This CDR3 contains 14 residues. The CDR3 loop reads CASSADGVSQPQHF. CDR3 DNA sequence: TGTGCCAGCAGTGCGGACGGGGTTTCCCAGCCCCAGCATTTT.

This clonotype showed up many times. The V and J genes are TRBV10-3 and TRBJ2-7; TRBD1 or TRBD2 may be the D gene (6 bases each). The CDR3 extends over 13 amino acids. In germline, CDR1 is ENHRY, CDR2 SYGVKD. V lost 6 bases, J lost 3 bases, and 12 bases lay in between. Written as DNA, the CDR3 is TGTGCCATCAGCCCCGGGGGCAGCTACGAGCAGTACTTC. This gives the protein CAISPGGSYEQYF.

This sequence joins TRBV14 and TRBJ1-4; possibly TRBD1 for D (5 bases). Trimming removed 0 bases at V and 8 bases at J, with 10 bases between. Per germline, CDR1 SGHDN and CDR2 FVKESK. This CDR3 is built from 14 residues. CDR3 sequence: CASSQDRVSEKLFF. The CDR3 nucleotides are TGTGCCAGCAGCCAAGACAGGGTATCAGAAAAACTGTTTTTT.

This clonotype was observed many times. V gene TRBV11-2 combines with J gene TRBJ2-1, with D possibly TRBD2 on 6 matching bases. The germline gives CDR1 SGHAT, CDR2 FQNNGV. The V gene lost 5 bases and the J gene lost 0 bases, with 14 bases spanning the gap. The CDR3 loop spans 16 amino acids. In DNA, the CDR3 is TGTGCCAGCAGCCGGGACTCCCTTGCCTCCTACAATGAGCAGTTCTTC. Encoded protein: CASSRDSLASYNEQFF.

This clonotype appeared a few times. This chain uses TRBV7-9 with TRBJ1-2; D is ambiguous. CDR3 length: 14 residues. Per germline, CDR1 SEHNR and CDR2 FQNEAQ (reference sequence). V was pared by 4 bases and J by 2 bases, with 11 bases between. CDR3 protein: CASSSTGINYGYTF. Here the CDR3 DNA reads TGTGCCAGCAGCTCGACCGGGATCAACTATGGCTACACCTTC.

This clonotype has ten or more counts. The rearrangement uses TRBV15 and TRBJ2-3; D call uncertain. The V and J ends lost 1 base and 1 base respectively, with 9 bases between them. The CDR3 covers 15 residues. CDR1 is LNHNV, CDR2 YYDKDF, per germline (reference sequence). The DNA of the CDR3 is TGTGCCACCAGCAGAGGGACCCGAGGCACAGATACGCAGTATTTT. Translating it yields CATSRGTRGTDTQYF.

This clonotype was recorded at least ten times. The chain uses TRBV7-2 and TRBJ1-1; D is uncertain. The CDR3 contains 15 residues. Looked up from germline, CDR1 is SGHTA and CDR2 is FQGNSA. The ends were cut back, 2 bases at V and 0 bases at J, with 10 bases in the middle. The DNA for the CDR3 is TGTGCCAGCAGCTTATTTTCAGTTGTGAACACTGAAGCTTTCTTT. Its translation is CASSLFSVVNTEAFF. Based on the CDR3 plus reference TRBV7-2 and TRBJ1-1, the full variable domain is GAGVSQSPSNKVTEKGKDVELRCDPISGHTALYWYRQSLGQGLEFLIYFQGNSAPDKSGLPSDRFSAERTGGSVSTLTIQRTQQEDSAVYLCASSLFSVVNTEAFFGQGTRLTVV.

This clonotype was observed many times. The V gene is TRBV2, the J gene TRBJ2-2; 9 bases match TRBD1. The CDR3 is 15 residues long. J lost 7 bases, V lost 6 bases, and 9 bases had no gene match. Germline CDR1 is SNHLY and CDR2 is FYNNEI. The CDR3 loop reads CASSRDRVRDGELFF. CDR3 nucleotides: TGTGCCAGCAGCAGGGACAGGGTTCGCGACGGGGAGCTGTTTTTT.

Many counts were recorded for this clonotype. The V gene is TRBV28, the J gene TRBJ2-1; the match to TRBD2 covers 7 bases. This CDR3 spans 16 amino acids. The trim removed 0 bases at V and 10 bases at J, leaving 12 bases unmatched. In germline, CDR1 is MDHEN, CDR2 SYDVKM. Here the CDR3 reads CASSLWGGEWVWEQFF. The CDR3 DNA is TGTGCCAGCAGTTTATGGGGGGGGGAGTGGGTGTGGGAGCAGTTCTTC.

This clonotype was detected ten times or more. The V call is TRBV3-1, the J call TRBJ2-5; 10 bases map to TRBD2. Germline V gives CDR1 LGHDT, CDR2 YNNKEL (reference sequence). V trimming: 2 bases; J trimming: 2 bases; junction bases outside the gene matches: 2. The CDR3 runs 15 residues. The CDR3 spells CASSQWTSGQETQYF. CDR3 sequence (DNA): TGTGCCAGCAGCCAATGGACTAGCGGACAAGAGACCCAGTACTTC.

The table lists this clonotype with a few counts. This chain joins TRBV7-2 and TRBJ2-7; 7 nucleotides match TRBD2. The germline V gene encodes CDR1 SGHTA and CDR2 FQGNSA. The CDR3 loop spans 17 amino acids. V was clipped by 0 bases and J by 4 bases; unmatched bases: 12. The CDR3 coding sequence is TGTGCCAGCAGCTTAGCGCGTGGTGCGGGAGTTAGGTACGAGCAGTACTTC. Its protein is CASSLARGAGVRYEQYF.

This clonotype showed up many times. V and J are TRBV10-3 and TRBJ2-2; D not resolved. Germline V gene lookup returns CDR1 ENHRY and CDR2 SYGVKD. The CDR3 has 11 amino acids. V shed 3 bases and J shed 8 bases, with 4 bases lying between them. This CDR3 reads CAISDLGELFF. Here the CDR3 DNA reads TGTGCCATCAGTGACCTTGGGGAGCTGTTTTTT.

This clonotype appeared a single time. V and J are TRBV24-1 and TRBJ2-2, with D maybe TRBD1 (6 bases). The CDR3 runs to 19 residues. In germline, CDR1 is KGHDR, CDR2 SFDVKD. V lost 3 bases to trimming and J lost 7 bases, with 26 bases between them. The CDR3 reads CATSDPRQDTHTKGGELFF. The DNA for the CDR3 is TGTGCCACCAGTGATCCCCGACAGGATACCCATACAAAGGGCGGGGAGCTGTTTTTT.

This clonotype was observed at least ten times. V and J are TRBV7-6 and TRBJ2-7; tentative D call: TRBD1 (7 bases). This CDR3 has 14 residues. The germline CDR1 and CDR2 sequences are SGHVS and FNYEAQ. V was pared by 5 bases and J by 2 bases, with 13 bases between. For the CDR3, the DNA is TGTGCCAGCAGCGCGGGACAGAGTACCTACGAGCAGTACTTC. This gives the protein CASSAGQSTYEQYF.